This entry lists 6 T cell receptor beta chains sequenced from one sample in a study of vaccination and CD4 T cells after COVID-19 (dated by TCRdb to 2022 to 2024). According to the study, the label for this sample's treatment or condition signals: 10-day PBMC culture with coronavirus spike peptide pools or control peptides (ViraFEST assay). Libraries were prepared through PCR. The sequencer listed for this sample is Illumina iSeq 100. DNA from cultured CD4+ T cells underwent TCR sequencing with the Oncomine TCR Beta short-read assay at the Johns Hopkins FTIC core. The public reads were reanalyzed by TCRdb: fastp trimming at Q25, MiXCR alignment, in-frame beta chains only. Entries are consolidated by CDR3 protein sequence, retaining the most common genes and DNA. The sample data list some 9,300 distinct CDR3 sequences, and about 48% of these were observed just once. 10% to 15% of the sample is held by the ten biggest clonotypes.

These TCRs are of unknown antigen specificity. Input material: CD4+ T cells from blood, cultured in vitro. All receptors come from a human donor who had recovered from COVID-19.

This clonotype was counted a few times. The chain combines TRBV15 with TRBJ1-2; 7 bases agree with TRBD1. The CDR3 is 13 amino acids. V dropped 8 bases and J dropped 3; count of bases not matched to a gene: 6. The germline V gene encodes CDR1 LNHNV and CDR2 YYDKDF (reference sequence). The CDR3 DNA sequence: TGTGCCACCGGGACAGCCATGGACTATGGCTACACCTTC. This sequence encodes CATGTAMDYGYTF. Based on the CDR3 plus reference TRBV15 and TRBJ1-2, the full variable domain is DAMVIQNPRYQVTQFGKPVTLSCSQTLNHNVMYWYQQKSSQAPKLLFHYYDKDFNNEADTPDNFQSRRPNTSFCFLDIRSPGLGDTAMYLCATGTAMDYGYTFGSGTRLTVV.

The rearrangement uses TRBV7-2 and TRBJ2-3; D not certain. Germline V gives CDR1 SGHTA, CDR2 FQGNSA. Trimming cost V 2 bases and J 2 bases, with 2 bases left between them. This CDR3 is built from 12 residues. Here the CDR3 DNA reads TGTGCCAGCAGCTTATCCACAGATACGCAGTATTTT. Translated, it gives CASSLSTDTQYF.

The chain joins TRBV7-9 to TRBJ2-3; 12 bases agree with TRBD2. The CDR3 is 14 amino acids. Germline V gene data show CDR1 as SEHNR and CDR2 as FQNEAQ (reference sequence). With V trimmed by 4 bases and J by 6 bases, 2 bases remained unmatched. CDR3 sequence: CASSSGTSGDTQYF. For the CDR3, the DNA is TGTGCCAGCAGCTCCGGGACTAGCGGGGATACGCAGTATTTT.

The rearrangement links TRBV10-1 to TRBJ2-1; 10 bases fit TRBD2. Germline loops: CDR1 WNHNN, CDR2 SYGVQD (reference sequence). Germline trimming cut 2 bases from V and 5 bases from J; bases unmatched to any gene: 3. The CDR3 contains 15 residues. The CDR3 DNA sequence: TGCGCCAGCAGTGAGAGGACTAGCGGCCACAATGAGCAGTTCTTC. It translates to CASSERTSGHNEQFF.

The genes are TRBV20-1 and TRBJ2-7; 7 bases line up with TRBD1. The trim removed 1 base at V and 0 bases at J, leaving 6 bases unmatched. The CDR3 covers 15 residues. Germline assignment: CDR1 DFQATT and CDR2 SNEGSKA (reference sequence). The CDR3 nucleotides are TGCAGTGCTAGAGGGGAACAGGGGACCTCCTACGAGCAGTACTTC. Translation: CSARGEQGTSYEQYF.

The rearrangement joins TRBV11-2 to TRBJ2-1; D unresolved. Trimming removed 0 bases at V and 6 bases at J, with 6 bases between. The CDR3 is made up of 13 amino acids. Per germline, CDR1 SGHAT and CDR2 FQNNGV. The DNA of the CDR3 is TGTGCCAGCAGCTTAGACGTGCTCAATGAGCAGTTCTTC. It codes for CASSLDVLNEQFF.